The 7 T cell receptor beta chains listed next were all sequenced from one sample in a study of control samples from healthy donors and cancer patients. Clones were sequenced by immunoSEQ multiplex PCR, and TCRdb holds only the in-frame ones, with some missing. The sample gives some 130,000 clones, less than 95% of which show up once; around 3.6% is in the top ten. Sequencing was carried out using blood. These receptors all stem from a man between 25 and 39 years old in good health.

This clone was recorded once. The chain uses TRBV28 and TRBJ1-5; no reliable D call. Trimming cost V 0 bases and J 4 bases, with 10 bases left between them. Germline V gene lookup returns CDR1 MDHEN and CDR2 SYDVKM. The CDR3 spans 15 residues. CDR3 nucleotides: TGTGCCAGCAGTTTATGGAAGGAGGGAAATCAGCCCCAGCATTTT. Translating it yields CASSLWKEGNQPQHF.

The chain is built from TRBV4-3 and TRBJ2-1; D is perhaps TRBD1 (5 bases). The V and J ends lost 0 bases and 2 bases respectively, with 11 bases between them. CDR3 length: 16 amino acids. Germline CDR1 LGHNA, CDR2 YSLEER. DNA of the CDR3: TGCGCCAGCAGCCAAGACCCCCCAGGGCCCTACAATGAGCAGTTCTTC. It is translated as CASSQDPPGPYNEQFF.

This clone was observed once. Other DNA sequences in the sample encode the same CDR3. This chain links TRBV28 with TRBJ1-1, with D perhaps TRBD1 (5 bases). Between the trimmed V and J ends, which lost 6 bases and 8 bases, there was a span of 10 bases. This CDR3 spans 11 amino acids. From germline, CDR1 is MDHEN and CDR2 SYDVKM. The CDR3 nucleotides are TGTGCCAGCAGCCTGGGACGCGAAGCTTTCTTT. Protein sequence: CASSLGREAFF.

J is TRBJ1-4 and V is TRBV30; D is unclear. The V end was cut by 1 base, the J end by 7 bases, with 1 base between. Germline CDR1 GTSNPN, CDR2 SVGIG (reference sequence). The CDR3 consists of 10 residues. CDR3 DNA sequence: TGTGCCTGGAGTGGTGAAAAACTGTTTTTT. It is translated as CAWSGEKLFF.

The J gene is TRBJ2-7, the V gene TRBV4-3; D is unresolved. V was pared by 4 bases and J by 2 bases, with 9 bases between. CDR1 is LGHNA and CDR2 is YSLEER in the germline V gene. The CDR3 spans 13 residues. The CDR3 is CASSLGETYEQYF. The CDR3 nucleotides are TGCGCCAGCAGCCTCGGTGAAACCTACGAGCAGTACTTC.

J is TRBJ2-7 and V is TRBV5-1, with D possibly matching TRBD1 (6 bases). This CDR3 is 13 amino acids long. Per germline, CDR1 SGHRS and CDR2 YFSETQ. Trimming shortened V by 5 bases and J by 8 bases, and 17 bases separated the two germline ends. The CDR3 loop is CASSSLSGVQQYF. CDR3 DNA sequence: TGCGCCAGCAGTTCCCTCTCAGGGGTCCAGCAGTACTTC. Full variable domain (outside the CDR3, taken from reference TRBV5-1 and TRBJ2-7): KAGVTQTPRYLIKTRGQQVTLSCSPISGHRSVSWYQQTPGQGLQFLFEYFSETQRNKGNFPGRFSGRQFSNSRSEMNVSTLELGDSALYLCASSSLSGVQQYFGPGTRLTVT.

This clone was counted a few times. The rearrangement links TRBV2 to TRBJ1-2; possibly TRBD1 for D (5 bases). V was cut by 8 bases and J by 4 bases, with 11 bases left in between. Germline V gives CDR1 SNHLY, CDR2 FYNNEI. The CDR3 runs 12 residues. CDR3 loop: CASEGPGYGYTF. The CDR3 DNA is TGTGCCAGCGAGGGGCCAGGCTATGGCTACACCTTC.